This T cell receptor (beta chain) came from a study of lymphopenia after photon versus proton radiotherapy. Libraries were prepared by immunoSEQ multiplex PCR; TCRdb keeps only in-frame clonotypes and omits some of them. The table includes about 23,000 clones, around 90% detected once. Germline CDR1 reads MNHEY; CDR2 reads SVGAGI. CDR3 length: 15 residues. J lost 5 bases, V lost 6 bases, and 10 bases had no gene match. The V gene is TRBV6-5, the J gene TRBJ1-2; TRBD1 aligns across 9 bases. The specimen was peripheral blood, collected from a patient treated with proton-based radiotherapy. The receptor was derived from a woman aged 70-85 years with pancreatic cancer. Some clones in this sample may be carry-over from other donors' samples. CDR3 DNA sequence: TGTGCCAGCAGGTCAGCCGGGACAGGGTCTTATGGCTACACCTTC. Amino acid sequence: CASRSAGTGSYGYTF.